This TCR beta chain came from a study of memory CD4+ T cells and cytomegalovirus serostatus. The wider study: This sample comes from healthy Belgian adults, under 10 CMV seropositive, approximately 25 seronegative. Study-wide results and caveats: About 40% of the roughly 160 known CMV-associated TCRbeta sequences appeared in CD4+ memory.

Study processing details: After removing out-of-frame reads, around 2 million distinct TCRbeta sequences remained. Clones were sequenced by immunoSEQ multiplex PCR, and TCRdb holds only the in-frame ones, with some missing. That table furnishes V, J and clone size, whereas the DNA furnished D and trimming. Here the sample spans some 54,000 clones, 60% to 85% being singletons. The sort gate was single viable CD3+CD4+CD8-CD45RO+ cells for memory CD4+ T cells. Total CD4+ T cells were enriched by CD4 positive selection. Concerning this clone itself: Antigen unknown.

V lost 0 bases and J 3 bases, leaving 6 bases between the germline ends. There are 14 residues in the CDR3. Germline V gene sequence: CDR1 MNHNY, CDR2 SVGAGI (reference sequence). The gene calls are TRBV6-6 and TRBJ1-3, with D unresolved. Specimen: memory CD4+ T cells from blood. The TCR comes from an adult in good health and CMV-seropositive. The DNA for the CDR3 is TGTGCCAGCAGTTACTCGGAGTTTGGAAACACCATATATTTT. Translating gives CASSYSEFGNTIYF.